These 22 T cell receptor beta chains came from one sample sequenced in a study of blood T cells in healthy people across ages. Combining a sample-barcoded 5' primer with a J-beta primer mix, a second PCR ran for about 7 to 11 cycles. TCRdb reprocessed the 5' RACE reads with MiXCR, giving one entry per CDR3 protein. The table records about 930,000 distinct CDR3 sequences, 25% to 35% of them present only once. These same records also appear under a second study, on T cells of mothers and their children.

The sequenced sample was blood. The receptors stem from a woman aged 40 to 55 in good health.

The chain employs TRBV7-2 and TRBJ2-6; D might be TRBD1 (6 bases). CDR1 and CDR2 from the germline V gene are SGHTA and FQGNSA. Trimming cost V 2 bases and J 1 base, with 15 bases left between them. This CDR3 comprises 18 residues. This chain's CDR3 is CASSLLGAGPSGANVLTF. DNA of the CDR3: TGTGCCAGCAGCTTACTGGGGGCAGGACCATCTGGGGCCAACGTCCTGACTTTC.

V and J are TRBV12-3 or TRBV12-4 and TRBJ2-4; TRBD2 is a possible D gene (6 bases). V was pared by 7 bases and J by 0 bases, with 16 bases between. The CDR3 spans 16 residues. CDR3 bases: TGTGCCAGCACCAGTCGACGGGGGTTAGCCAAAAACATTCAGTACTTC. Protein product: CASTSRRGLAKNIQYF.

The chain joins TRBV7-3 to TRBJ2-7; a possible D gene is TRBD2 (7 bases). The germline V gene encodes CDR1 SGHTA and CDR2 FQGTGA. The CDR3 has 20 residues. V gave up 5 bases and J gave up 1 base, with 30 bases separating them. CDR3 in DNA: TGTGCCAGCAGCCCCCTGAGCGGGGAAAGGGGGGGGCCGGATTCCTACGAGCAGTACTTC. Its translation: CASSPLSGERGGPDSYEQYF. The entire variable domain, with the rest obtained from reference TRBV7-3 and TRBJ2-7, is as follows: GAGVSQTPSNKVTEKGKYVELRCDPISGHTALYWYRQSLGQGPEFLIYFQGTGAADDSGLPNDRFFAVRPEGSVSTLKIQRTERGDSAVYLCASSPLSGERGGPDSYEQYFGPGTRLTVT.

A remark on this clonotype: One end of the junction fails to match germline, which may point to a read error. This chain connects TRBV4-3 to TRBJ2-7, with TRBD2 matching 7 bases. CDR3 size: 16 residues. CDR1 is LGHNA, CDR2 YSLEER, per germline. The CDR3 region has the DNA TGCGTCAGCAGCCAGCTCGGAGGCGGGGGAGCAGAAGAGCAGTACTTC. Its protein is CVSSQLGGGGAEEQYF.

In DNA, the CDR3 is TGTGCCAGCAGAGCCCCAGGGGGCAGAGATACGCAGTATTTT. Amino acid sequence: CASRAPGGRDTQYF. This chain links TRBV28 with TRBJ2-3; 8 bases agree with TRBD1. The germline gives CDR1 MDHEN, CDR2 SYDVKM. The V and J ends lost 6 bases and 5 bases, in that order; junction bases with no gene match: 7. The CDR3 length is 14 residues.

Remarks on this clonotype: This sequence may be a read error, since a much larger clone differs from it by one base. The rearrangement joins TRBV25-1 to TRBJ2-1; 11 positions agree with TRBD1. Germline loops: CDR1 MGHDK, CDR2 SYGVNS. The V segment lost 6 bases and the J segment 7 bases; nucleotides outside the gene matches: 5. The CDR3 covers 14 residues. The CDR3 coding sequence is TGTGCCAGCAGGGTCCGGGACAGGGGGAATGAGCAGTTCTTC. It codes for CASRVRDRGNEQFF.

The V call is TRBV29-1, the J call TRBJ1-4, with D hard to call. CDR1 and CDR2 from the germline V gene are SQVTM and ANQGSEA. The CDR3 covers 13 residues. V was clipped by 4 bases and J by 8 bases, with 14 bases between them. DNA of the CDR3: TGCAGCGTTGGCGAGAATACGCGGGAAAAACTGTTTTTT. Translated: CSVGENTREKLFF.

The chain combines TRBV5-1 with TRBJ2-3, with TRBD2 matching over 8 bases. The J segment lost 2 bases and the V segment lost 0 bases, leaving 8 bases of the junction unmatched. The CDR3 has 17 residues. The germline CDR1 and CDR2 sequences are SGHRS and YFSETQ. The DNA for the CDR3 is TGCGCCAGCAGCTTGGCCCGGGCGGGAGGACACACAGATACGCAGTATTTT. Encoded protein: CASSLARAGGHTDTQYF.

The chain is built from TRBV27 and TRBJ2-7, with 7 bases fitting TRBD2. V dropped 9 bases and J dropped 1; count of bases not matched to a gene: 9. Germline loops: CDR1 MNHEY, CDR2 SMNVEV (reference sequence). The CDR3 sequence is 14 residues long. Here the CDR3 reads CASGRGGSSYEQYF. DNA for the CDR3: TGTGCCAGTGGGCGGGGCGGGAGTTCCTACGAGCAGTACTTC.

The CDR3 sequence is CASSLKLWGSSYNEQFF. In DNA, the CDR3 is TGTGCCAGCAGTTTAAAGTTGTGGGGGAGCTCCTACAATGAGCAGTTCTTC. The chain carries TRBV12-3 or TRBV12-4 and TRBJ2-1; D is possibly TRBD1 or TRBD2 (5 bases each). This CDR3 comprises 17 residues. Trimming shortened V by 2 bases and J by 0 bases, and 14 bases separated the two germline ends.

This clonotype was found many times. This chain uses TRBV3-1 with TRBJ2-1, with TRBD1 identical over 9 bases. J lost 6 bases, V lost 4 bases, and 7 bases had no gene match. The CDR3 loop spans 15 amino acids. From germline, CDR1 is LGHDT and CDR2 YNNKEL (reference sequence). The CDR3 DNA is TGTGCCAGCAGCCGAACGGGACAGGGCCTCAATGAGCAGTTCTTC. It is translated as CASSRTGQGLNEQFF.

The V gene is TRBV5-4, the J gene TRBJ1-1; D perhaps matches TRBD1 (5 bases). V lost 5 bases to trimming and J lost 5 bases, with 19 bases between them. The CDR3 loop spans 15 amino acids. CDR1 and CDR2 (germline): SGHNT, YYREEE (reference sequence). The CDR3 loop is CASSSRERVETEAFF. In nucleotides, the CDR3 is TGTGCCAGCAGTTCCAGGGAGCGAGTCGAGACTGAAGCTTTCTTT.

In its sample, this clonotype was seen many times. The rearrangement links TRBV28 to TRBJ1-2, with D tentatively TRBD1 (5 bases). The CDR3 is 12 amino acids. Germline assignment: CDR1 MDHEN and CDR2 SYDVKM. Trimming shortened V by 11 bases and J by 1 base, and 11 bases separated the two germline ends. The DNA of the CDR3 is TGTGCCGGGGGGGGATTTAACTATGGCTACACCTTC. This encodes CAGGGFNYGYTF.

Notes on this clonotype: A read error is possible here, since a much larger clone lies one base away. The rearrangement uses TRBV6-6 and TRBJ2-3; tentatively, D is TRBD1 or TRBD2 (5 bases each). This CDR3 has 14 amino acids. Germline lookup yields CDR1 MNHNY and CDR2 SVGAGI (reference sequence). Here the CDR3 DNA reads TGTGCCTGCAGTTACGGGGACCCCTTTGATACGCAGTATTTT. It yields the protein CACSYGDPFDTQYF.

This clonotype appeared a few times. The CDR3 nucleotides are TGTGCCAGCAGTTTTTCAGGGGTCGCTTTCTTT. Translated: CASSFSGVAFF. The chain uses TRBV28 and TRBJ1-1, with D maybe TRBD1 (6 bases). V lost 3 bases to trimming and J lost 11 bases, with 10 bases between them. Looked up from germline, CDR1 is MDHEN and CDR2 is SYDVKM. The CDR3 is made up of 11 amino acids.

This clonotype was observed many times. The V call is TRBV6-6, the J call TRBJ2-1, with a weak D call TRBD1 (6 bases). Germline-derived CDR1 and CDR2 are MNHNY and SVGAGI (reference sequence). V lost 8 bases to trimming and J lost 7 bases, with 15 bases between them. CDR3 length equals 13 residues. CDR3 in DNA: TGTGCCAGCGGGGCAGGGGTAGAGAATGAGCAGTTCTTC. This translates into CASGAGVENEQFF.

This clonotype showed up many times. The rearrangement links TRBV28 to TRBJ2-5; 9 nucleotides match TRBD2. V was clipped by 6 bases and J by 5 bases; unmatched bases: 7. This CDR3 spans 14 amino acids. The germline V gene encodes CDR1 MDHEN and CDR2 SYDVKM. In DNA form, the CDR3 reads TGTGCCAGCAGCAGCCGGACTAGCGATGAGACCCAGTACTTC. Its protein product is CASSSRTSDETQYF.

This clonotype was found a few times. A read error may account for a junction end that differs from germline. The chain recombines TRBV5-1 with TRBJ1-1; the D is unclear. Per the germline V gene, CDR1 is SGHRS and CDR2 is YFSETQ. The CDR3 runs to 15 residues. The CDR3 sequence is CASGLNPTKNTEAFF. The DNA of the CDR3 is TGCGCCAGCGGCTTAAATCCCACCAAGAACACTGAAGCTTTCTTT.

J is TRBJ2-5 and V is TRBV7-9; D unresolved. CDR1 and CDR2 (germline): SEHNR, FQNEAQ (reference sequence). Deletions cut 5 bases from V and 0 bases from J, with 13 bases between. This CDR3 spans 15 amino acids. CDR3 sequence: CASSPRFWNQETQYF. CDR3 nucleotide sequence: TGTGCCAGCAGCCCCCGATTTTGGAACCAAGAGACCCAGTACTTC.

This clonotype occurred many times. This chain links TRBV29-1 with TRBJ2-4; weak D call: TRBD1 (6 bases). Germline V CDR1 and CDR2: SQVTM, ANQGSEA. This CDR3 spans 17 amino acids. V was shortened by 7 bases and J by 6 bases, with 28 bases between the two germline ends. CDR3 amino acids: CSALGRGHLKMGNIQYF. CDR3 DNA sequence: TGCAGCGCCCTGGGTAGGGGACACCTGAAAATGGGAAACATTCAGTACTTC.

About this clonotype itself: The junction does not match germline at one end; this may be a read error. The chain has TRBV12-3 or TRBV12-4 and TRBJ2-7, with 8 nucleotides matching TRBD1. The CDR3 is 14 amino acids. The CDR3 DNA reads TGTGCCAGCGGTTTGGACAGGGACTCTTACGAGCAGTACTTC. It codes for CASGLDRDSYEQYF.

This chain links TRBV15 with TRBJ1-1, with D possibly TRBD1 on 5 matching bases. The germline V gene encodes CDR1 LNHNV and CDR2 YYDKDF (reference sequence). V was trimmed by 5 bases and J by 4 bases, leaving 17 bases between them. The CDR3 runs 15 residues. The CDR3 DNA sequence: TGTGCCACCAGCCCCAGGGTAGGCGCTACCACTGAAGCTTTCTTT. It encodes CATSPRVGATTEAFF.